The 22 T cell receptor beta chains below come from one sample, sequenced in a study of STAT3 mutations in large granular lymphocyte leukemia. Study findings and constraints: Every T-LGLL patient had at least one immunodominant TCRbeta clonotype.

These receptors lack a known antigen. The data were produced by immunoSEQ multiplex PCR, yet TCRdb's version contains in-frame clones alone and is incomplete. The sample lists about 1,300 clones, roughly 54% occurring once. Sequenced input: peripheral blood mononuclear cells. These receptors came from a man between 60 and 70 years old with T-cell large granular lymphocyte leukemia. Some clones in this sample may be carry-over from other donors' samples.

This clone was observed a few times. This chain links TRBV18 with TRBJ2-7; D is undetermined. With 0 bases removed from V and 4 bases from J, the gap between germline ends came to 16 bases. There are 16 residues in the CDR3. CDR1 is KGHSH and CDR2 is LQKENI in the germline V gene. CDR3 nucleotides: TGTGCCAGCTCACCACCCCTTGGGGATCGAGGATACGAGCAGTACTTC. Translation: CASSPPLGDRGYEQYF.

V is TRBV5-6 and J is TRBJ1-2, with D perhaps matching TRBD1 (6 bases). V was cut by 3 bases and J by 6 bases, with 9 bases left in between. The CDR3 has 12 residues. Germline CDR1 is SGHDT and CDR2 is YYEEEE. The CDR3 nucleotides read TGTGCCAGCAGCTGGGGGCGAGATGGCTACACCTTC. This translates into CASSWGRDGYTF.

The chain has TRBV7-9 and TRBJ1-2, with TRBD1 as a possible D gene (6 bases). The V and J ends lost 1 base and 6 bases respectively, with 15 bases between them. This CDR3 contains 15 residues. Looked up from germline, CDR1 is SEHNR and CDR2 is FQNEAQ (reference sequence). The CDR3 nucleotides read TGTGCCAGCAGCTTAGTACCCGGACAGAACAATGGCTACACCTTC. This translates into CASSLVPGQNNGYTF.

This sequence joins TRBV5-1 and TRBJ2-3, with 10 bases that match TRBD2. Germline assignment: CDR1 SGHRS and CDR2 YFSETQ. Trimming removed 2 bases from V and 1 base from J; junction bases left unmatched: 4. This CDR3 spans 16 amino acids. CDR3: CASSLGLAARTDTQYF. Written as DNA, the CDR3 is TGCGCCAGCAGCTTAGGACTAGCGGCTCGCACAGATACGCAGTATTTT.

This rearrangement joins TRBV19 to TRBJ1-2; D call uncertain. This CDR3 has 11 residues. V gave up 9 bases and J gave up 0 bases, with 5 bases separating them. Germline CDR1 LNHDA, CDR2 SQIVND (reference sequence). The CDR3 region is CARLPNYGYTF. The CDR3, as DNA: TGTGCCAGGTTGCCTAACTATGGCTACACCTTC.

The rearrangement joins TRBV18 to TRBJ2-7; TRBD1 matches 7 bases. The CDR3 totals 14 residues. Per germline, CDR1 KGHSH and CDR2 LQKENI. V trimming: 3 bases; J trimming: 2 bases; junction bases outside the gene matches: 4. CDR3 sequence: CASSPYRGTYEQYF. The CDR3 DNA sequence: TGTGCCAGCTCACCCTACAGGGGAACCTACGAGCAGTACTTC.

This chain connects TRBV18 to TRBJ2-7; D is ambiguous. The CDR3 consists of 14 residues. The germline V gene encodes CDR1 KGHSH and CDR2 LQKENI. V was clipped by 3 bases and J by 2 bases, with 11 bases between them. The CDR3, as DNA: TGTGCCAGCTCACCGCGACCCTGGGCCTACGAGCAGTACTTC. This translates into CASSPRPWAYEQYF.

This clone came up a few times. The V gene is TRBV27, the J gene TRBJ2-3, with a possible D match to TRBD2 (6 bases). CDR1 and CDR2 from the germline V gene are MNHEY and SMNVEV (reference sequence). This CDR3 comprises 15 residues. V shed 5 bases and J shed 3 bases, with 15 bases lying between them. The CDR3 sequence: CASSPTSWGTDTQYF. The CDR3, as DNA: TGTGCCAGCAGTCCCACTAGCTGGGGTACAGATACGCAGTATTTT.

Comment on this clone: The junction departs from the called germline gene at one end, perhaps through a read error. The V and J genes are TRBV5-4 and TRBJ1-2, with D possibly TRBD1 on 5 matching bases. CDR1 and CDR2 from the germline V gene are SGHNT and YYREEE (reference sequence). This CDR3 contains 15 residues. The CDR3 is CASSLGLQGNNGYTF. Here the CDR3 DNA reads TGTGCCAGCAGCTTGGGTCTTCAGGGTAACAATGGCTACACCTTC.

The gene calls are TRBV7-9 and TRBJ2-6, with a possible D match to TRBD2 (5 bases). The germline gives CDR1 SEHNR, CDR2 FQNEAQ (reference sequence). CDR3 size: 13 residues. The V end lost 5 bases, the J end lost 6 bases, and 8 bases lay between the germline ends. The CDR3 DNA reads TGTGCCAGCAGCCACGGGGAGGCCAACGTCCTGACTTTC. Protein sequence: CASSHGEANVLTF.

This chain links TRBV5-1 with TRBJ2-3; D possibly corresponds to TRBD2 (6 bases). The CDR3 covers 15 residues. V shed 1 base and J shed 0 bases, with 9 bases lying between them. From germline, CDR1 is SGHRS and CDR2 YFSETQ. The CDR3 DNA follows: TGCGCCAGCAGCTTGACTAGCTCTAGCACAGATACGCAGTATTTT. It specifies CASSLTSSSTDTQYF.

The genes are TRBV5-4 and TRBJ1-4; 8 bases fit TRBD1. The CDR3 runs 16 residues. Germline CDR1 is SGHNT and CDR2 is YYREEE (reference sequence). V shed 4 bases and J 3 bases; nucleotides not matched to a gene: 8. This CDR3 reads CASSLDREVSNEKLFF. The CDR3 DNA follows: TGTGCCAGCAGCCTGGACAGGGAGGTGTCTAATGAAAAACTGTTTTTT.

The chain employs TRBV7-8 and TRBJ2-7; 7 bases align to TRBD2. V shed 1 base, J shed 5 bases, and the junction held 8 bases outside the gene matches. The CDR3 runs to 15 residues. Germline lookup yields CDR1 SGHVS and CDR2 FQNEAQ. In nucleotides, the CDR3 is TGTGCCAGCAGCTTAGAGGATGGCGGGAGCCACGAGCAGTACTTC. Protein sequence: CASSLEDGGSHEQYF.

This clone was counted between two and nine times. This sequence joins TRBV4-3 and TRBJ2-3; D uncertain. Trimming pared 0 bases from V and 1 base from J, leaving 14 bases between. The CDR3 spans 17 residues. Germline assignment: CDR1 LGHNA and CDR2 YSLEER. CDR3: CASSQEEPLVRTDTQYF. The DNA for the CDR3 is TGCGCCAGCAGCCAAGAAGAACCTCTCGTCCGCACAGATACGCAGTATTTT.

The chain combines TRBV5-1 with TRBJ2-7, with 8 bases matching TRBD2. Unmatched junction bases numbered 3, after V lost 0 bases and J lost 1 base. The CDR3 spans 15 residues. Germline loops: CDR1 SGHRS, CDR2 YFSETQ. CDR3 loop: CASSLAREDSYEQYF. In nucleotides, the CDR3 is TGCGCCAGCAGCTTGGCGCGGGAGGATTCCTACGAGCAGTACTTC.

The chain recombines TRBV5-1 with TRBJ2-7; D possibly corresponds to TRBD1 (6 bases). The CDR3 length is 15 residues. CDR1 and CDR2 (germline): SGHRS, YFSETQ. With 0 bases removed from V and 2 bases from J, the gap between germline ends came to 12 bases. CDR3 region: CASSLEPGVTYEQYF. In DNA form, the CDR3 reads TGCGCCAGCAGCTTGGAGCCAGGGGTCACCTACGAGCAGTACTTC.

The chain carries TRBV7-9 and TRBJ1-1; possibly TRBD1 for D (6 bases). Trimming removed 5 bases at V and 11 bases at J, with 15 bases between. The length of the CDR3 is 12 residues. The germline V gene encodes CDR1 SEHNR and CDR2 FQNEAQ (reference sequence). In nucleotides, the CDR3 is TGTGCCAGCAGCGTAACGAACAGGGACGCTTTCTTT. Amino acid sequence: CASSVTNRDAFF.

This clone has a single count. The rearrangement joins TRBV29-1 to TRBJ2-7; either TRBD1 or TRBD2 may supply D (5 bases each). The CDR3 sequence is 13 residues long. Trimming pared 6 bases from V and 2 bases from J, leaving 14 bases between. Germline assignment: CDR1 SQVTM and CDR2 ANQGSEA. The CDR3 region is CSVHRDAAYEQYF. The DNA for the CDR3 is TGCAGCGTACACCGGGACGCAGCCTACGAGCAGTACTTC.

The chain carries TRBV29-1 and TRBJ2-3, with 12 bases aligning to TRBD2. The CDR3 runs 17 residues. The V gene end was trimmed by 0 bases and the J gene end by 0 bases; junction bases not matched to a gene: 4. The V gene's germline CDR1 is SQVTM and CDR2 ANQGSEA. The CDR3 spells CSVEDLGLAGSTDTQYF. The CDR3 DNA sequence: TGCAGCGTTGAAGATTTAGGACTAGCGGGGAGCACAGATACGCAGTATTTT.

The chain joins TRBV5-4 to TRBJ2-7; D uncertain. The CDR3 loop spans 17 amino acids. Germline loops: CDR1 SGHNT, CDR2 YYREEE (reference sequence). Trimming removed 6 bases at V and 0 bases at J, with 22 bases between. The CDR3 coding sequence is TGTGCCAGCACCTTTTCCTTGGGCGCTCCTGACTCCTACGAGCAGTACTTC. It encodes CASTFSLGAPDSYEQYF.

This clone was counted only a few times. The V gene is TRBV5-1, the J gene TRBJ1-1; 8 nucleotides agree with TRBD1. CDR1 and CDR2 (germline): SGHRS, YFSETQ. This CDR3 comprises 14 residues. Trimming took 6 bases from V and 1 from J; bases not matched to a gene: 5. This CDR3 is CASTQGASNTEAFF. In DNA form, the CDR3 reads TGCGCCAGCACCCAGGGGGCTTCGAACACTGAAGCTTTCTTT.

This chain connects TRBV27 to TRBJ1-5; D remains ambiguous. Trimming stripped 6 bases from V and 4 bases from J, with 10 bases between. The germline V gene encodes CDR1 MNHEY and CDR2 SMNVEV (reference sequence). This CDR3 region has 13 residues. The CDR3 region has the DNA TGTGCCAGCAGCAGTACGTGGAATCAGCCCCAGCATTTT. Translated: CASSSTWNQPQHF.